This TCR beta chain is from a study of neurological immune-mediated disorders. Germline-derived CDR1 and CDR2 are SGHTA and FQGNSA. This CDR3 has 15 residues. With 3 bases clipped from V and 0 bases from J, the junction kept 2 bases outside the gene matches. Using its own MiXCR run on the 5' RACE reads, TCRdb lists one record per CDR3 protein. The sample lists over 65,000 distinct CDR3 sequences, about 2.5% occurring once. The sample holds many counts of this clonotype. Specimen: PBMCs. The receptor was derived from a woman aged 25 to 39 with multiple sclerosis. The chain employs TRBV7-2 and TRBJ2-7; TRBD2 matches 10 bases. CDR3 amino acids: CASSFPSGSSYEQYF. The CDR3 region has the DNA TGTGCCAGCAGCTTCCCTAGCGGGAGCTCCTACGAGCAGTACTTC.